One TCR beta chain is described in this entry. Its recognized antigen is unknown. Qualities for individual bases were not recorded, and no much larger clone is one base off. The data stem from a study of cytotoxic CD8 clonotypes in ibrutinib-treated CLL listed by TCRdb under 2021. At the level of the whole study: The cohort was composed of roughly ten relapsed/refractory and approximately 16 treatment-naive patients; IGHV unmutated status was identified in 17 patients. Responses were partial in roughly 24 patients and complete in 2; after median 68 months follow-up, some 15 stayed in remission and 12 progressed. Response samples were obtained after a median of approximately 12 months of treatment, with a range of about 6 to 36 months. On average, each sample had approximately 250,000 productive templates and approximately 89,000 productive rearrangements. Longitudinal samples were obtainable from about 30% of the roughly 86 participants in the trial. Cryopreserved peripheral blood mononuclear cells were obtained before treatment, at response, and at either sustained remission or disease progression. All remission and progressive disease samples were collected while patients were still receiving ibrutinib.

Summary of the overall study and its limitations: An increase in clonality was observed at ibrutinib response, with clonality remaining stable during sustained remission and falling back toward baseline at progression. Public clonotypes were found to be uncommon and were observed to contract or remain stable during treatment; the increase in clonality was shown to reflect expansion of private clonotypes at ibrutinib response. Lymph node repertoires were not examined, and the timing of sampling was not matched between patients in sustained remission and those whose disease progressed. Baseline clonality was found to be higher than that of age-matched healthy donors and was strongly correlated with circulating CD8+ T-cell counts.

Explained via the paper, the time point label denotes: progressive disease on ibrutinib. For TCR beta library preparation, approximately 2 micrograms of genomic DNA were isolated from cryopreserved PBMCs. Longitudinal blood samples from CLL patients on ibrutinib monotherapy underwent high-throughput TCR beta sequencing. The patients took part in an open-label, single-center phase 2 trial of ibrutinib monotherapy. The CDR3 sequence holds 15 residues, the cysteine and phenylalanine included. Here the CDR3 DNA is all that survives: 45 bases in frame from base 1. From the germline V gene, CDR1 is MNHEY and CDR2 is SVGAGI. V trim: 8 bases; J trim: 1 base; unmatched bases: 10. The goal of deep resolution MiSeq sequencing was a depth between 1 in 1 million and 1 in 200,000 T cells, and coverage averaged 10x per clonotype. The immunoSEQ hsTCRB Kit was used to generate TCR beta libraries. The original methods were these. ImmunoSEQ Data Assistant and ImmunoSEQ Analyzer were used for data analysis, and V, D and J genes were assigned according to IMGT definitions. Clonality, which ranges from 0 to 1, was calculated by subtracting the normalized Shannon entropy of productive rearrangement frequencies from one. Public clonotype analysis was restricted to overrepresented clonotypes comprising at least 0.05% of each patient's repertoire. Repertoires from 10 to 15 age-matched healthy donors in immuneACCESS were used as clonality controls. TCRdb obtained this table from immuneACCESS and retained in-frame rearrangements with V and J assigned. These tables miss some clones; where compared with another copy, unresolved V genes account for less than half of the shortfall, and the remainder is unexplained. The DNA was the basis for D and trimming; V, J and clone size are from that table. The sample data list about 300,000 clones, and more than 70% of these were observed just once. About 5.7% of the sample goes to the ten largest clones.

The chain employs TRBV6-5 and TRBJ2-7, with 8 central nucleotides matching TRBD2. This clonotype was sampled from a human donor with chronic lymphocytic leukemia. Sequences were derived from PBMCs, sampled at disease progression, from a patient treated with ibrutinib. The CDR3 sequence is CASRLLGTRSYEQYF. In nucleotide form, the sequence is TGTGCCAGCCGCCTCTTGGGGACTAGGTCCTACGAGCAGTACTTC.